Listed below are T cell receptor beta chains from one sample, sequenced in a study of beta chain features in type 1 diabetes. Method: immunoSEQ multiplex PCR; TCRdb's copy keeps in-frame clones and lacks some. The sample lists hundreds of thousands of clones; 17% were seen once. Sample: naive CD4+ T cells from blood. The source is a woman between 18 and 29 years old in good health. The CDR3 runs from the conserved cysteine through the conserved F or W. The order of the fields is clone size, V gene, CDR3 length, J gene, D gene, CDR3 DNA, CDR3 protein. A D gene is named only where the DNA matches it firmly. The size entry is marked missing in some rows and otherwise reads once, few, many or a size class.

-	TRBV28	14	TRBJ2-3	-	TGTGCCAGCAGTTCCTACGGGGGCGCAGATACGCAGTATTTT	CASSSYGGADTQYF
-	TRBV5-4	14	TRBJ2-5	-	TGTGCCAGCAGCTTTCAGGGAAGGGCAGAGACCCAGTACTTC	CASSFQGRAETQYF
few	TRBV5-1	14	TRBJ2-3	-	TGCGCCAGCAGCTTGGCCGGGGGCGCGTATACGCAGTATTTT	CASSLAGGAYTQYF
few	TRBV29-1	13	TRBJ1-5	-	TGCAGCGTTGAAGAGAATAGCAATCAGCCCCAGCATTTT	CSVEENSNQPQHF
-	TRBV7-2	12	TRBJ2-7	-	TGTGCCAGCAGCTTTAACTCTGACGAGCAGTACTTC	CASSFNSDEQYF
few	TRBV13	16	TRBJ2-1	-	TGTGCCAGCAGCTTCTCGCGGTACAGCTCCTACAATGAGCAGTTCTTC	CASSFSRYSSYNEQFF
-	TRBV7-9	16	TRBJ1-1	TRBD1	TGTGCCAGCAGCCGCCGGGACAGGGTCCTTGGCACTGAAGCTTTCTTT	CASSRRDRVLGTEAFF
once	TRBV7-3	15	TRBJ1-2	TRBD1	TGTGCCAGCAGCTTAACGGGACAGGGTTACTATGGCTACACCTTC	CASSLTGQGYYGYTF
-	TRBV28	11	TRBJ2-7	-	TGTGCCAGCAGAAGTGGCTACGAGCAGTACTTC	CASRSGYEQYF
-	TRBV6-5	15	TRBJ1-1	-	TGTGCCAGCAGTTACTCAAAGAGGGTGAACACTGAAGCTTTCTTT	CASSYSKRVNTEAFF
-	TRBV7-2	15	TRBJ2-3	TRBD2	TGTGCCAGCAGCACGACTAGCGGGCACACAGATACGCAGTATTTT	CASSTTSGHTDTQYF
few	TRBV7-2	15	TRBJ2-5	-	TGTGCCAGCAGCTTATCTAGCGACGTGCGGGAGACCCAGTACTTC	CASSLSSDVRETQYF
few	TRBV5-4	14	TRBJ2-3	-	TGTGCCAGCAGCTTGGCCAACAGTTGGAATACGCAGTATTTT	CASSLANSWNTQYF
few	TRBV18	13	TRBJ2-1	-	TGTGCCAGCTCACCGGAGGACTGGAATGAGCAGTTCTTC	CASSPEDWNEQFF
few	TRBV2	14	TRBJ2-5	-	TGTGCCAGCAGTAGTCAGGGGCCTGAAGAGACCCAGTACTTC	CASSSQGPEETQYF
-	TRBV6-6	16	TRBJ1-4	-	TGTGCCAGCGGGAGGACATTGGGATCAACTAATGAAAAACTGTTTTTT	CASGRTLGSTNEKLFF
-	TRBV2	16	TRBJ2-5	TRBD2	TGTGCCAGCAGTGAACGGGCTAGCGGTCCACGGGGGGCCCAGTACTTC	CASSERASGPRGAQYF
-	TRBV2	13	TRBJ1-4	-	TGTGCCAGCAGTGCTCATAATAATGAAAAACTGTTTTTT	CASSAHNNEKLFF
-	TRBV5-1	15	TRBJ2-5	-	TGCGCCAGCTCCCGGGGAGGGGGCGGAGAAGAGACCCAGTACTTC	CASSRGGGGEETQYF
few	TRBV18	16	TRBJ2-1	TRBD2	TGTGCCAGCTCACCACCGACTAGCGGGGGCTCGGATGAGCAGTTCTTC	CASSPPTSGGSDEQFF